A selection of T cell receptor beta chains follows, all from one sample in a study of T cell responses to AZD1222 COVID-19 vaccine. TCRdb's copy holds only in-frame clones and misses some; the assay was immunoSEQ multiplex PCR. The sample includes around 100,000 clones, roughly nine tenths seen only once; the top ten take roughly 1.2%. The specimen comprised peripheral blood, sampled on day 0 of AZD1222 vaccination. These receptors were collected from an adult in good health. The CDR3 runs from the conserved cysteine through the conserved F or W. A D gene is named only where the DNA matches it firmly. A clone size is listed for some rows: how often the clone was seen (once, few, many), or a class if it is expanded.

d_gene,len,abundance,j_gene,v_gene,CDR3aa,CDR3nt
TRBD1,16,-,TRBJ1-3,TRBV14,CASSQGPPGQGWTIYF,TGTGCCAGCAGCCAAGGACCTCCGGGACAGGGATGGACCATATATTTT
-,10,-,TRBJ2-1,TRBV4-2,CASTSRKQFF,TGTGCCAGCACCTCCCGGAAGCAGTTCTTC
-,13,-,TRBJ2-3,TRBV14,CASSHGSTDTQYF,TGTGCCAGCAGCCACGGGAGCACAGATACGCAGTATTTT
TRBD1,14,-,TRBJ2-7,TRBV2,CASMIGRGLGEQYF,TGTGCCAGCATGATTGGCAGGGGGCTAGGAGAGCAGTACTTC
TRBD1,14,once,TRBJ1-1,TRBV3-1/TRBV3-2,CASSQLQGGTEAFF,TGTGCCAGCAGCCAACTACAGGGGGGGACTGAAGCTTTCTTT
-,13,-,TRBJ1-5,TRBV6-5,CASLPRGNQPQHF,TGTGCCAGCCTCCCTAGGGGGAATCAGCCCCAGCATTTT
-,12,-,TRBJ2-3,TRBV2,CASRPRADTQYF,TGTGCCTCCCGCCCCCGTGCAGATACGCAGTATTTT
-,15,-,TRBJ1-5,TRBV2,CASSDRPDNNQPQHF,TGTGCCAGCAGCGACCGGCCAGATAACAATCAGCCCCAGCATTTT
-,14,-,TRBJ1-3,TRBV6-2/TRBV6-3,CASSSGISGNTIYF,TGTGCCAGCAGTTCAGGGATTTCAGGAAACACCATATATTTT
TRBD2,13,-,TRBJ2-5,TRBV12-3/TRBV12-4,CASTLGRGGTQYF,TGTGCCAGCACCCTCGGGAGGGGGGGGACCCAGTACTTC
-,15,once,TRBJ1-5,TRBV19,CASSIQGGPNQPQHF,TGTGCCAGTAGTATTCAGGGTGGGCCCAATCAGCCCCAGCATTTT
-,13,-,TRBJ2-7,TRBV18,CASSPPHDYEQYF,TGTGCCAGCTCCCCTCCCCATGACTACGAGCAGTACTTC
-,16,-,TRBJ1-5,TRBV20-1,CSASNAGTYSNQPQHF,TGCAGTGCTAGTAATGCAGGGACTTATAGCAATCAGCCCCAGCATTTT
-,13,-,TRBJ1-2,TRBV7-6,CASSPSKSYGYTF,TGTGCCAGCAGCCCCTCTAAGTCCTATGGCTACACCTTC
-,18,-,TRBJ2-3,TRBV29-1,CSVVGSDASAISTDTQYF,TGCAGCGTTGTTGGTTCAGACGCTAGCGCGATTAGCACAGATACGCAGTATTTT
-,14,once,TRBJ1-5,TRBV5-5,CASSGPTENQPQHF,TGTGCCAGCAGCGGACCGACTGAGAATCAGCCCCAGCATTTT
TRBD1,15,-,TRBJ1-1,TRBV9,CASSAQTGMNTEAFF,TGTGCCAGCAGCGCCCAGACAGGGATGAACACTGAAGCTTTCTTT
-,14,-,TRBJ1-1,TRBV27,CASSQRGGNTEAFF,TGTGCCAGCAGCCAGAGGGGGGGGAACACTGAAGCTTTCTTT
-,17,-,TRBJ1-1,TRBV19,CASSPRFGQGGNTEAFF,TGTGCCAGTAGTCCCCGGTTTGGGCAAGGGGGGAACACTGAAGCTTTCTTT
-,16,-,TRBJ2-7,TRBV5-4,CASSLGRDFSSYEQYF,TGTGCCAGCAGCCTCGGCCGAGACTTCTCGTCCTACGAGCAGTACTTC
-,14,-,TRBJ1-2,TRBV13,CASSFSGREDGYTF,TGTGCCAGCAGCTTCTCAGGGAGGGAGGATGGCTACACCTTC
-,14,-,TRBJ1-1,TRBV5-5,CASSLFRMNTEAFF,TGTGCCAGCAGCTTGTTTCGTATGAACACTGAAGCTTTCTTT
-,15,-,TRBJ1-2,TRBV4-3,CASSQDLGAWDGYTF,TGCGCCAGCAGCCAAGATCTGGGGGCGTGGGATGGCTACACCTTC
-,12,-,TRBJ1-6,TRBV9,CASSTQGSPLHF,TGTGCCAGCAGCACTCAGGGCTCACCCCTCCACTTT
TRBD1,12,once,TRBJ2-1,TRBV5-1,CASSANRGEQFF,TGCGCCAGCAGCGCCAACAGGGGTGAGCAGTTCTTC
-,13,-,TRBJ2-5,TRBV11-3,CASSFGRSETQYF,TGTGCCAGCAGCTTTGGGAGATCAGAGACCCAGTACTTC